The 15 T cell receptor beta chains in this list originate from one sample, sequenced in a study of cytomegalovirus exposure and HLA in healthy donors (dated by TCRdb to about 2017). The library relied on the immunoSEQ multiplex PCR assay. For the multiplex PCR, a mixture combining 60 forward primers for TCR Vbeta segments and 13 reverse primers for TCR Jbeta segments was used. Entries here come from immuneACCESS through TCRdb and include only in-frame sequences with V and J called. Some clones fail to appear in such tables; in the studies checked, an unresolved V gene covers under half of the shortfall, and the cause of the remainder is unknown. Present in this sample are fewer than 250,000 clones, about four fifths of which were seen just once. The top ten clones comprise 2.9% of the sample. What was sequenced was PBMCs. The receptors here all came from a man younger than 45 in good health and CMV-seronegative.

The chain carries TRBV14 and TRBJ2-4, with D perhaps TRBD1 (6 bases). CDR3 length: 12 amino acids. Germline loops: CDR1 SGHDN, CDR2 FVKESK. Trimming shortened V by 3 bases and J by 10 bases, and 10 bases separated the two germline ends. The CDR3 DNA reads TGTGCCAGCAGCCAGCGAAGGGGGATTCAGTACTTC. As protein: CASSQRRGIQYF.

The rearrangement joins TRBV5-8 to TRBJ1-1, with a weak D call TRBD1 (6 bases). The CDR3 runs to 17 residues. CDR1 and CDR2 from the germline V gene are SGHTS and YDEGEE. The V and J ends lost 4 bases and 6 bases respectively, with 25 bases between them. The CDR3 spells CASSRILHRASKAEAFF. The CDR3 DNA reads TGTGCCAGCAGCCGAATTCTGCACAGGGCCTCCAAGGCTGAAGCTTTCTTT.

The J gene is TRBJ1-1, the V gene TRBV6-5; TRBD1 matches 7 bases. V shed 8 bases, J shed 2 bases, and the junction held 11 bases outside the gene matches. CDR3 size: 15 residues. Per germline, CDR1 MNHEY and CDR2 SVGAGI. The CDR3 sequence is CASGQQGRGNTEAFF. The CDR3 DNA follows: TGTGCCAGCGGTCAACAGGGGCGCGGAAACACTGAAGCTTTCTTT.

In this sample, this clone turned up a few times. The V call is TRBV2, the J call TRBJ2-5, with 10 bases that match TRBD1. With 10 bases clipped from V and 9 bases from J, the junction kept 11 bases outside the gene matches. Germline values: CDR1 SNHLY, CDR2 FYNNEI. The CDR3 loop spans 13 amino acids. The CDR3 region is CATQTGGQLAQYF. The CDR3 DNA reads as TGTGCCACCCAGACAGGGGGCCAGCTAGCCCAGTACTTC.

V and J are TRBV5-1 and TRBJ2-3; D not resolved. V lost 5 bases to trimming and J lost 0 bases, with 16 bases between them. Looked up from germline, CDR1 is SGHRS and CDR2 is YFSETQ. The CDR3 runs 16 residues. The CDR3 spells CASRPVRAPSTDTQYF. CDR3 bases: TGCGCCAGCAGGCCGGTGAGAGCGCCCAGCACAGATACGCAGTATTTT.

As for this clone: Other nucleotide sequences from this sample produce the same CDR3. J is TRBJ1-1 and V is TRBV29-1; D unresolved. Deletions cut 3 bases from V and 3 bases from J, with 5 bases between. Germline values: CDR1 SQVTM, CDR2 ANQGSEA. There are 11 residues in the CDR3. CDR3 nucleotide sequence: TGCAGCGTTGAGTTAGACACTGAAGCTTTCTTT. It codes for CSVELDTEAFF.

The V call is TRBV6-6, the J call TRBJ2-7; possibly TRBD1 for D (6 bases). This CDR3 has 12 residues. In germline, CDR1 is MNHNY, CDR2 SVGAGI (reference sequence). Trimming pared 5 bases from V and 3 bases from J, leaving 8 bases between. The CDR3 DNA reads as TGTGCCAGCAGTCGCAGGGGCTACGAGCAGTACTTC. This sequence encodes CASSRRGYEQYF.

The rearrangement uses TRBV7-2 and TRBJ2-3; the match to TRBD1 covers 7 bases. The CDR3 is 15 residues long. The germline CDR1 and CDR2 sequences are SGHTA and FQGNSA. Trimming at V came to 1 base and at J to 0 bases, leaving 1 base not matched to a gene. The CDR3 region has the DNA TGTGCCAGCAGCTTAGTACAGGGGAGCACAGATACGCAGTATTTT. It codes for CASSLVQGSTDTQYF.

The V gene is TRBV12-5, the J gene TRBJ2-1, with D maybe TRBD2 (5 bases). V shed 1 base and J shed 4 bases, with 17 bases lying between them. Germline assignment: CDR1 LGHNT and CDR2 FRNRAP. The CDR3 extends over 17 amino acids. This CDR3 is CASGLANTRGGYNEQFF. The DNA of the CDR3 is TGTGCTAGTGGTTTGGCCAACACCCGAGGAGGTTACAATGAGCAGTTCTTC.

V gene TRBV9 combines with J gene TRBJ2-1, with a possible D match to TRBD2 (9 bases). V shed 4 bases and J shed 1 base, with 27 bases lying between them. Germline loops: CDR1 SGDLS, CDR2 YYNGEE. This CDR3 is built from 20 residues. CDR3 protein: CASSPGQGVGGGDSYNEQFF. DNA for the CDR3: TGTGCCAGCAGCCCCGGACAGGGCGTGGGCGGGGGGGATTCCTACAATGAGCAGTTCTTC.

The chain employs TRBV6-1 and TRBJ1-5, with 8 bases lining up with TRBD1. J was trimmed by 4 bases and V by 6 bases; bases with no gene match: 5. The CDR3 totals 14 residues. In germline, CDR1 is MNHNS, CDR2 SASEGT. CDR3 nucleotide sequence: TGTGCCAGCAGCCACGACAGGGGTAATCAGCCCCAGCATTTT. This codes for CASSHDRGNQPQHF.

Turning to this clone: A read error may account for a junction end that differs from germline. The chain employs TRBV7-7 and TRBJ2-3, with D possibly TRBD1 on 5 matching bases. This CDR3 is built from 13 residues. Germline V gives CDR1 SSHAT, CDR2 FNYEAQ (reference sequence). This CDR3 is CASSLGLTDTQYF. Written as DNA, the CDR3 is TGTGCTAGCAGCTTGGGGCTCACAGATACGCAGTATTTT.

The chain combines TRBV21-1 with TRBJ2-7; no check of the table's D call, TRBD1, against the DNA was made. TRBV21-1 is a pseudogene locus. The CDR3 spans 15 residues. The CDR3 DNA reads as TGTGCCAGCAGCAAAGGGGGACAGCGATACTACGAGCAGTACTTC. This translates into CASSKGGQRYYEQYF.

This sequence joins TRBV5-6 and TRBJ2-1; 8 bases map to TRBD2. The CDR3 is made up of 15 amino acids. V was clipped by 2 bases and J by 6 bases; unmatched bases: 7. From germline, CDR1 is SGHDT and CDR2 YYEEEE. CDR3 nucleotides: TGTGCCAGCAGCTTATCTAGCGGGCCACCCAATGAGCAGTTCTTC. It encodes CASSLSSGPPNEQFF.

A note on this clone: At one of its ends the junction is not consistent with the germline gene, which may arise from a read error. The rearrangement joins TRBV6-6 to TRBJ2-6, with a tentative D call TRBD1 (5 bases). The V gene's germline CDR1 is MNHNY and CDR2 SVGAGI (reference sequence). This CDR3 has 13 residues. The DNA for the CDR3 is TGTGCCAGCAGCCATAGTGGGGCCAGCGTCCTGACTTTC. Translating it yields CASSHSGASVLTF.